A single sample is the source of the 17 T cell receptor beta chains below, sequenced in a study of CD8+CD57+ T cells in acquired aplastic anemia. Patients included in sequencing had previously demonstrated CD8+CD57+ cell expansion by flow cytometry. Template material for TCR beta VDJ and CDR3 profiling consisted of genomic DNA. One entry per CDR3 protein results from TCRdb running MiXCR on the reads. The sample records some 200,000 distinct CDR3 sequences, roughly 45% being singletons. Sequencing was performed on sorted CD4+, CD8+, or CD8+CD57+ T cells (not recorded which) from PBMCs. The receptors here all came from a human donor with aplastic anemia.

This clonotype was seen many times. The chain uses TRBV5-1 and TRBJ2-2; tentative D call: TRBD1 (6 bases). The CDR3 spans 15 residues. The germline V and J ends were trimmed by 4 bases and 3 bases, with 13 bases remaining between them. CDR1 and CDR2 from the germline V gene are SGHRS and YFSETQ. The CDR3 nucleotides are TGCGCCAGCAGCGCAGGGGTTAGCGACACCGGGGAGCTGTTTTTT. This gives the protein CASSAGVSDTGELFF.

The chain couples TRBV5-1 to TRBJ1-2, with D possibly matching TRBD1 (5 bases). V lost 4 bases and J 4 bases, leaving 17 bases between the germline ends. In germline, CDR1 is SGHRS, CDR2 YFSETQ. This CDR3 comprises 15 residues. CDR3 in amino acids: CASSALGRPSYGYTF. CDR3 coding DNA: TGCGCCAGCAGCGCTCTGGGACGGCCTAGCTATGGCTACACCTTC.

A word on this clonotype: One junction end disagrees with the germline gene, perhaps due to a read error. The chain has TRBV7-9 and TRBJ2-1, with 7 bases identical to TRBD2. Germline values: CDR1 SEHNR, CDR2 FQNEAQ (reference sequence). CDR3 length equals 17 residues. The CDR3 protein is CASTQSRGGGGYNEQFF. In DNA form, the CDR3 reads TGCGCCAGCACCCAATCCCGCGGGGGAGGCGGGTACAATGAGCAGTTCTTC.

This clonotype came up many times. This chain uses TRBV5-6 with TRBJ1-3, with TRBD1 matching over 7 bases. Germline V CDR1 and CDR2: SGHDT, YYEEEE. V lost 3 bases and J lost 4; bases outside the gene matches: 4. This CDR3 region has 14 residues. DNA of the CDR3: TGTGCCAGCAGCTCAACGACAGGGGGAAACACCATATATTTT. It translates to CASSSTTGGNTIYF.

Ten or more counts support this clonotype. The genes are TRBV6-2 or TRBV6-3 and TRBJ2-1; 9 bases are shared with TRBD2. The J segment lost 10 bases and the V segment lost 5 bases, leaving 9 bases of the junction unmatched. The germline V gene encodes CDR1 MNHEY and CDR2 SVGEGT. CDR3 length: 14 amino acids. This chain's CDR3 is CASSAWRGGGEQFF. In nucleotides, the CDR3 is TGTGCCAGCAGTGCCTGGCGGGGGGGAGGAGAGCAGTTCTTC.

Written as DNA, the CDR3 is TGTGCCAGTAGTTCTTACAGGCTCGCCAACACTGAAGCTTTCTTT. Its protein is CASSSYRLANTEAFF. The chain carries TRBV19 and TRBJ1-1, with TRBD1 as a possible D gene (5 bases). The CDR3 contains 15 residues. Germline CDR1 and CDR2: LNHDA and SQIVND (reference sequence). Trimming took 5 bases from V and 2 from J, leaving 15 bases between them.

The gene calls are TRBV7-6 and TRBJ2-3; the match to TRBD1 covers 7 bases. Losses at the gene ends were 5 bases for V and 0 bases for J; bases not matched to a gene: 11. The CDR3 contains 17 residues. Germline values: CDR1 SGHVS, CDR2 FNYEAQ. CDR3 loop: CASSNGQRGLSTDTQYF. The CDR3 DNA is TGTGCCAGCAGCAACGGGCAAAGGGGGCTGAGCACAGATACGCAGTATTTT.

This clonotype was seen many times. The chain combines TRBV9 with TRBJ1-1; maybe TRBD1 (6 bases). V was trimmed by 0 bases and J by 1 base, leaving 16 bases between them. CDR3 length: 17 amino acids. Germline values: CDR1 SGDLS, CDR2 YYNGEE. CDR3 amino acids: CASSVAPTTGSNTEAFF. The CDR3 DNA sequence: TGTGCCAGCAGCGTAGCTCCCACGACAGGCTCGAACACTGAAGCTTTCTTT.

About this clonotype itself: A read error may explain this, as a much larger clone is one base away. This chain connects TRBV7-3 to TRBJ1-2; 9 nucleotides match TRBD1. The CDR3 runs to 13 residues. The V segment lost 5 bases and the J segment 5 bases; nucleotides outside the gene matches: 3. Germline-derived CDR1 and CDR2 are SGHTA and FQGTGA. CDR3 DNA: TGTGCCAGCAGCCACGGGACAGGGTATGGCTACACCTTC. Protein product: CASSHGTGYGYTF.

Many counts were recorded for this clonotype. The CDR3 sequence: CASSLGTVDEKLFF. CDR3 nucleotide sequence: TGTGCCAGCAGCTTGGGGACGGTAGATGAAAAACTGTTTTTT. The chain carries TRBV7-2 and TRBJ1-4; TRBD1 is a possible D gene (5 bases). In germline, CDR1 is SGHTA, CDR2 FQGNSA. V shed 3 bases and J shed 6 bases, with 11 bases lying between them. This CDR3 is built from 14 residues.

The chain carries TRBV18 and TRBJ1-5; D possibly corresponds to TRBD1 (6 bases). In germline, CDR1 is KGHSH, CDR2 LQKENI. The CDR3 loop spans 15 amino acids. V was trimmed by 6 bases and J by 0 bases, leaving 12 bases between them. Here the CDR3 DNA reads TGTGCCAGCTCCCCCGGGACAAATAGCAATCAGCCCCAGCATTTT. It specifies CASSPGTNSNQPQHF.

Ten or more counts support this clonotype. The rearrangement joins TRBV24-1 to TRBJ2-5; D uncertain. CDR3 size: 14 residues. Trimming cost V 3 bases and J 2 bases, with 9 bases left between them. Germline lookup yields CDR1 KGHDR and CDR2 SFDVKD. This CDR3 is CATSDAGDQETQYF. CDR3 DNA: TGTGCCACCAGTGATGCTGGGGATCAAGAGACCCAGTACTTC.

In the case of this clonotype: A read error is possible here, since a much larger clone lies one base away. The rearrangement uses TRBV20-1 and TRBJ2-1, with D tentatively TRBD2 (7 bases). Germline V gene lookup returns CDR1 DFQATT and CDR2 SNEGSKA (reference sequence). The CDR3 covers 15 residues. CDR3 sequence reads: CSAPRGPTSYDEQFF. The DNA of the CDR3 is TGCAGTGCTCCGCGGGGGCCAACCTCCTACGATGAGCAGTTCTTC.

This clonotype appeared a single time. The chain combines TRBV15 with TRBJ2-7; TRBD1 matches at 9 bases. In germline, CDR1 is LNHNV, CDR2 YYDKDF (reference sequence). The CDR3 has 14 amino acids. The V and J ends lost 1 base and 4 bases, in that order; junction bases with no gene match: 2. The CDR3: CATSRGTGAYEQYF. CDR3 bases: TGTGCCACCAGCAGAGGGACAGGGGCATACGAGCAGTACTTC. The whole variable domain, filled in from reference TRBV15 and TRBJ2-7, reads DAMVIQNPRYQVTQFGKPVTLSCSQTLNHNVMYWYQQKSSQAPKLLFHYYDKDFNNEADTPDNFQSRRPNTSFCFLDIRSPGLGDTAMYLCATSRGTGAYEQYFGPGTRLTVT.

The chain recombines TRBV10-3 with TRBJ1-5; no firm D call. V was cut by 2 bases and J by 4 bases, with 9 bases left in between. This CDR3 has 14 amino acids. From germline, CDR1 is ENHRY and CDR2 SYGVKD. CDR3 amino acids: CAISEGQTNQPQHF. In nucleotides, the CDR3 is TGTGCCATCAGTGAGGGGCAGACAAATCAGCCCCAGCATTTT.

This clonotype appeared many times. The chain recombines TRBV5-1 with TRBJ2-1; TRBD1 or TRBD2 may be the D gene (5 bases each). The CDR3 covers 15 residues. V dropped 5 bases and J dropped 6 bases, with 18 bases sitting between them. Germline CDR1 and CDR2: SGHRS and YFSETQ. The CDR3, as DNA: TGCGCCAGCAGATCGGGGACCGGGTTTGGCAATGAGCAGTTCTTC. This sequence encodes CASRSGTGFGNEQFF.

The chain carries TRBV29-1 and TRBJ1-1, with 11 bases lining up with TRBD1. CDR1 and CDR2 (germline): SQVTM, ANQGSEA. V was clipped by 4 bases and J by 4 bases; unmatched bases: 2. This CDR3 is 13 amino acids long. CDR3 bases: TGCAGCGTTGTAGGGACAGGGGGCACTGAAGCTTTCTTT. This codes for CSVVGTGGTEAFF.